This T cell receptor beta chain emerged from a study of vaccination effects on CD4 cells after COVID-19. Study-wide context: Post-vaccine specimens were collected at a median of 72 days following the second dose.

Overall study findings and caveats: Only 1 of 255 vaccine-induced clones from healthy vaccinees cross-reacted with common cold coronaviruses.

Germline V gene data show CDR1 as SGHRS and CDR2 as YFSETQ. Trimming at V came to 4 bases and at J to 0 bases, leaving 4 bases not matched to a gene. The CDR3 has 14 residues. Comment on this clone: Its target is unknown.

Sequenced by immunoSEQ multiplex PCR; TCRdb stores in-frame clones only, minus some. The sample includes tens of thousands of clones, roughly two thirds of them seen just once. Sequencing in the ViraFEST assay came after antigen-specific CD4+ T cells had been expanded with viral peptide pools, which were used to stimulate PBMC. With approximately 10 days of culture completed, CD4+ T cells were isolated. Vaccine administered to participants consisted of two doses of either BNT162b2 or mRNA-1273. Nucleocapsid antibodies were negative in the vaccine recipients, who had never had SARS-CoV-2 infection. Here the sequenced sample was CD4+ T cells from PBMCs cultured with HCoV-229E spike peptides, taken after COVID-19 vaccination. The chain couples TRBV5-1 to TRBJ2-7, with 7 bases lining up with TRBD2. The receptor comes from a human donor who received a COVID-19 vaccine. The CDR3, as DNA: TGCGCCAGCAGCCAAGCGGGAAGCTCCTACGAGCAGTACTTC. This encodes CASSQAGSSYEQYF.